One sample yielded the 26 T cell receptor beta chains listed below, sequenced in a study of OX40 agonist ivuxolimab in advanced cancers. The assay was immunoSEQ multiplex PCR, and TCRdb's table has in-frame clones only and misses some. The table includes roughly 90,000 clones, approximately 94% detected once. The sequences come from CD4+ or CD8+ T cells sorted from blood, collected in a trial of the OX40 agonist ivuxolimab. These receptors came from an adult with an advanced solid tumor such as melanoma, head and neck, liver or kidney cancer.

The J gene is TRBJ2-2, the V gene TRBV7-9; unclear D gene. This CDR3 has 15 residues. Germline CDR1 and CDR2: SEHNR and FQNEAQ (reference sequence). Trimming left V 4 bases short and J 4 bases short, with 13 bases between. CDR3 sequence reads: CASSSTPAPTGELFF. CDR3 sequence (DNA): TGTGCCAGCAGCTCGACCCCGGCCCCCACCGGGGAGCTGTTTTTT.

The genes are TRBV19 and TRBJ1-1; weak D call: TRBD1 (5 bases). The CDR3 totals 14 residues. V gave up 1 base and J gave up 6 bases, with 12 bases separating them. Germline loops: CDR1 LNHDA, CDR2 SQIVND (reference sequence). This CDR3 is CASSIGGGAPEAFF. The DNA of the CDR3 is TGTGCCAGTAGTATAGGGGGGGGTGCACCTGAAGCTTTCTTT.

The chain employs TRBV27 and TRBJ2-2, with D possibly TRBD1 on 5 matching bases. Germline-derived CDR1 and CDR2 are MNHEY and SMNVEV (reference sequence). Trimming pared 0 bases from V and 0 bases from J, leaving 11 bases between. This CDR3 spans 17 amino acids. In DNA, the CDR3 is TGTGCCAGCAGTTTATCCAGTGGACATTCGAACACCGGGGAGCTGTTTTTT. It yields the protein CASSLSSGHSNTGELFF.

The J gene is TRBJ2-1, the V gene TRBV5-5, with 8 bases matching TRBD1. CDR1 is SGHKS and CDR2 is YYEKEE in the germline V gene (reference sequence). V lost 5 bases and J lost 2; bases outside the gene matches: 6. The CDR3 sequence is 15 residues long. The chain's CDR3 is CASSWWDRPYNEQFF. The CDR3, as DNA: TGTGCCAGCAGTTGGTGGGACAGGCCCTACAATGAGCAGTTCTTC.

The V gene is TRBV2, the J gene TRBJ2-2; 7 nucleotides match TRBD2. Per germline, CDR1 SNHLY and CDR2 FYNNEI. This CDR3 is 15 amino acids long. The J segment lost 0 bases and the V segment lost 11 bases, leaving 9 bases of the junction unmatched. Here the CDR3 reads CAAIWRESNTGELFF. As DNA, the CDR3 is TGTGCCGCAATATGGCGGGAGTCGAACACCGGGGAGCTGTTTTTT.

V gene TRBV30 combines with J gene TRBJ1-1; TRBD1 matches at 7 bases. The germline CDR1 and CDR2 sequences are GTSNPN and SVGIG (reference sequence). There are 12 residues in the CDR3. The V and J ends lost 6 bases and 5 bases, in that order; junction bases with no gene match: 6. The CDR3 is CACPTGRTEAFF. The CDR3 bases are TGTGCCTGCCCGACAGGGAGGACTGAAGCTTTCTTT.

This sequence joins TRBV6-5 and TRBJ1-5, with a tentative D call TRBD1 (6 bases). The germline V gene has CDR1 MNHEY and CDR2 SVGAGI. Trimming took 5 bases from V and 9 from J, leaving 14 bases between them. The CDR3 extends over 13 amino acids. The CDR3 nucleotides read TGTGCCAGCAGTGAGGGGGTTCTCGGGCCCCAGCATTTT. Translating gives CASSEGVLGPQHF.

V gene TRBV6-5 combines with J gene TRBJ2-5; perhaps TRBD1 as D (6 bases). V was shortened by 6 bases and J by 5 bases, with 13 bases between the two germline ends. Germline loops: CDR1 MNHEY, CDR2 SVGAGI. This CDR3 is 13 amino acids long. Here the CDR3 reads CASSLQGWETQYF. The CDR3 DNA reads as TGTGCCAGCAGCCTACAGGGTTGGGAGACCCAGTACTTC.

The DNA of the CDR3 is TGTGCCAGCAGCCCACACGAAGAGACCCAGTACTTC. Protein sequence: CASSPHEETQYF. The chain carries TRBV7-9 and TRBJ2-5; the D is unclear. The CDR3 runs to 12 residues. From germline, CDR1 is SEHNR and CDR2 FQNEAQ (reference sequence). V dropped 5 bases and J dropped 3 bases, with 7 bases sitting between them. Looking up the rest from reference TRBV7-9 and TRBJ2-5 gives the full variable domain: DTGVSQNPRHKITKRGQNVTFRCDPISEHNRLYWYRQTLGQGPEFLTYFQNEAQLEKSRLLSDRFSAERPKGSFSTLEIQRTEQGDSAMYLCASSPHEETQYFGPGTRLLVL.

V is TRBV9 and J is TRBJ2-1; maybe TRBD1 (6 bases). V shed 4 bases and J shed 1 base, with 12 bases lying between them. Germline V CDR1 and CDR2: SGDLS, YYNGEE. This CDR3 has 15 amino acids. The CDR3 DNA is TGTGCCAGCAGCCCAGAGGGGACATCCTACAATGAGCAGTTCTTC. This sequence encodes CASSPEGTSYNEQFF.

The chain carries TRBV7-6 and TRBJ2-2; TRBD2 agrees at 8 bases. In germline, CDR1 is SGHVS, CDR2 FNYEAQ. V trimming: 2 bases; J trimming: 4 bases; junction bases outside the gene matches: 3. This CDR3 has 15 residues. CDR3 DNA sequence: TGTGCCAGCAGCTTAAGTAGCGGGGTCACCGGGGAGCTGTTTTTT. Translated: CASSLSSGVTGELFF.

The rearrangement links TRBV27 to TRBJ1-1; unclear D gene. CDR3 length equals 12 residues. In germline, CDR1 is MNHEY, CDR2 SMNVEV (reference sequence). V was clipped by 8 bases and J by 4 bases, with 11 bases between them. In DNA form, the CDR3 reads TGTGCCAGCGGGGTCTCGGGCACTGAAGCTTTCTTT. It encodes CASGVSGTEAFF.

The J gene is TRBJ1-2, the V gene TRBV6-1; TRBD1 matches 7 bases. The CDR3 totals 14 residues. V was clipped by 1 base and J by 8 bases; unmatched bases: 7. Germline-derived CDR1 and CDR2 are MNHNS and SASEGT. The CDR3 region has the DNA TGTGCCAGCAGTGAAGTAGGGGGCCAGGGAGGCTACACCTTC. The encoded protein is CASSEVGGQGGYTF.

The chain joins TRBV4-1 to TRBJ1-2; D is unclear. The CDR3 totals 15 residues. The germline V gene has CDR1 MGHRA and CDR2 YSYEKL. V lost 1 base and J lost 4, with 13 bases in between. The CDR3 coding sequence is TGCGCCAGCAGCCAAGTAACGGGTAGCGTCTATGGCTACACCTTC. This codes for CASSQVTGSVYGYTF.

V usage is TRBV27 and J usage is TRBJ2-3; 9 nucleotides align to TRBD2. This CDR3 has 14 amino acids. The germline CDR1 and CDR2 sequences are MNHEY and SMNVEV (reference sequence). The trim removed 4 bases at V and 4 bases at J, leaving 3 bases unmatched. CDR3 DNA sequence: TGTGCCAGCAGTTCGGGACTAGCTTCAGATACGCAGTATTTT. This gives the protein CASSSGLASDTQYF.

The CDR3 sequence: CASSASGGSDGEQYF. CDR3 DNA sequence: TGTGCCAGCAGCGCTAGCGGGGGATCAGACGGCGAGCAGTACTTC. The V call is TRBV9, the J call TRBJ2-7; 10 bases match TRBD2. V dropped 3 bases and J dropped 6; count of bases not matched to a gene: 9. The CDR3 loop spans 15 amino acids. Germline CDR1 is SGDLS and CDR2 is YYNGEE.

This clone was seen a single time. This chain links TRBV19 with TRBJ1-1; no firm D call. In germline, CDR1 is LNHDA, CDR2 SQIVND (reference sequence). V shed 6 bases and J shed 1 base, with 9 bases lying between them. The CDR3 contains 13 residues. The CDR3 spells CASSWGSNTEAFF. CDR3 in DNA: TGTGCCAGTAGCTGGGGATCGAACACTGAAGCTTTCTTT.

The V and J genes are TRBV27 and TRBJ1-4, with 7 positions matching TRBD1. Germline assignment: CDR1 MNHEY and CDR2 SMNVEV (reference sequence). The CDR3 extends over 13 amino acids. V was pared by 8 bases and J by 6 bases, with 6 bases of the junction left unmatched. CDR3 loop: CASSDRDDEKLFF. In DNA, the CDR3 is TGTGCCAGCTCCGACAGGGACGATGAAAAACTGTTTTTT.

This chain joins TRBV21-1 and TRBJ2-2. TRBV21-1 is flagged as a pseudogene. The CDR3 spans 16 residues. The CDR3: CASERGVGSVTGELFF. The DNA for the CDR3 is TGTGCCAGCGAAAGAGGGGTGGGGTCGGTCACCGGGGAGCTGTTTTTT.

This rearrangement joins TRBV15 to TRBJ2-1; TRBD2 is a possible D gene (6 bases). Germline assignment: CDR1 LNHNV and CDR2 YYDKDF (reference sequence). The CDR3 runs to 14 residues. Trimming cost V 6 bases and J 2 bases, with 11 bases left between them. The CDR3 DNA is TGTGCCACCAGGGTAGCGGACCCCTACAATGAGCAGTTCTTC. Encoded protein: CATRVADPYNEQFF.

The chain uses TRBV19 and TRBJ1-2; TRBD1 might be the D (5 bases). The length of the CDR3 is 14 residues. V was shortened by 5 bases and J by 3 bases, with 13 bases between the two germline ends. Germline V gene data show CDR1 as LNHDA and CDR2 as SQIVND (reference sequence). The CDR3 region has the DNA TGTGCCAGTAGTTACGCCGTGGGGGACTATGGCTACACCTTC. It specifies CASSYAVGDYGYTF.

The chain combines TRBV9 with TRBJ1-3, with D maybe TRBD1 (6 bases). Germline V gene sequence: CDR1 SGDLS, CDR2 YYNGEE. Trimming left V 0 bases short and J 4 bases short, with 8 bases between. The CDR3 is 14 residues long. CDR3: CASSVGTGGNTIYF. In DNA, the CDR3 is TGTGCCAGCAGCGTAGGAACAGGGGGAAACACCATATATTTT.

Here the CDR3 DNA reads TGTGCCAGCAGCGTGGCGGCAAATTCACCCCTCCACTTT. Translating it yields CASSVAANSPLHF. This chain uses TRBV9 with TRBJ1-6; D is unresolved. The CDR3 consists of 13 residues. V was shortened by 2 bases and J by 7 bases, with 7 bases between the two germline ends. Germline lookup yields CDR1 SGDLS and CDR2 YYNGEE.

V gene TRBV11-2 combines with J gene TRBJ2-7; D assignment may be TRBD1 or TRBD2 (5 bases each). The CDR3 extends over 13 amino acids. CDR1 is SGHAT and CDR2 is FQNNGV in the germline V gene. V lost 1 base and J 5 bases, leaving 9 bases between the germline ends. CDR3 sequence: CASSLGQGHEQYF. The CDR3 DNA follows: TGTGCCAGCAGCTTAGGTCAGGGACACGAGCAGTACTTC.

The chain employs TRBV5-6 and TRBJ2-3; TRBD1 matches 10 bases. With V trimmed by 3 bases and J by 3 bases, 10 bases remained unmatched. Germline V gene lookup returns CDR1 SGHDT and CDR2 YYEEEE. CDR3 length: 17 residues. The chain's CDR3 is CASSSPGGTGVTDTQYF. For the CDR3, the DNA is TGTGCCAGCAGCTCCCCTGGTGGGACAGGGGTAACAGATACGCAGTATTTT.

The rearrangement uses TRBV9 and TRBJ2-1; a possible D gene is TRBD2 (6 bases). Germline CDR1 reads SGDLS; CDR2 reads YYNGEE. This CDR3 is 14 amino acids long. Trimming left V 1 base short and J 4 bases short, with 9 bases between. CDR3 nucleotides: TGTGCCAGCAGCGTACCGGGACTTTACAATGAGCAGTTCTTC. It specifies CASSVPGLYNEQFF.